The rows below give T cell receptor beta chains drawn from one sample of a study of CD8 T cells in ankylosing spondylitis. TCRdb re-derived calls from the 5' RACE reads in MiXCR, one entry per CDR3 protein. The sample has about 210,000 distinct CDR3 sequences, about 7% seen once. The sample comprised blood, either unsorted or a sorted T cell fraction (not recorded which). The source is a male donor with ankylosing spondylitis. The CDR3 runs from the conserved cysteine through the conserved F or W. D genes are given only for firm matches. For some rows the clone size is stated as once, few or many, or as a class when expanded; others skip it.

j_gene: TRBJ2-2
d_gene: -
abundance: few
v_gene: TRBV19
CDR3aa: CASSTWTNSNGELFF
CDR3nt: TGTGCCAGTAGCACCTGGACCAACTCGAACGGGGAGCTGTTTTTT

j_gene: TRBJ1-6
d_gene: -
abundance: few
v_gene: TRBV11-1
CDR3aa: CASSSDPFSSPVDNSPLHF
CDR3nt: TGTGCCAGCAGCTCCGACCCCTTCTCCTCCCCGGTTGATAATTCACCCCTCCACTTT

j_gene: TRBJ2-7
d_gene: -
abundance: few
v_gene: TRBV20-1
CDR3aa: CSATPLDRGPYEQYF
CDR3nt: TGCAGTGCCACTCCCCTGGACCGGGGCCCCTACGAGCAGTACTTC

j_gene: TRBJ1-2
d_gene: TRBD1
abundance: many
v_gene: TRBV9
CDR3aa: CASSSRQGNGYTF
CDR3nt: TGTGCCAGCAGCTCCCGACAGGGGAACGGCTACACCTTC

j_gene: TRBJ1-5
d_gene: TRBD1
abundance: few
v_gene: TRBV27
CDR3aa: CASRTGFQPQHF
CDR3nt: TGTGCCAGCAGGACAGGGTTTCAGCCCCAGCATTTT

j_gene: TRBJ2-7
d_gene: TRBD1
abundance: -
v_gene: TRBV9
CDR3aa: CASSAGQGEQYF
CDR3nt: TGTGCCAGCAGCGCGGGACAGGGTGAGCAGTACTTC

j_gene: TRBJ1-1
d_gene: -
abundance: many
v_gene: TRBV10-3
CDR3aa: CAISVMGATEAFF
CDR3nt: TGTGCCATCAGTGTTATGGGGGCAACTGAAGCTTTCTTT

j_gene: TRBJ1-1
d_gene: -
abundance: many
v_gene: TRBV3-1
CDR3aa: CASSLGGSSTEAFF
CDR3nt: TGTGCCAGCAGCCTTGGAGGGAGCTCTACTGAAGCTTTCTTT

j_gene: TRBJ2-1
d_gene: -
abundance: many
v_gene: TRBV7-9
CDR3aa: CASSLQGNEQFF
CDR3nt: TGTGCCAGCAGCTTACAGGGAAATGAGCAGTTCTTC

j_gene: TRBJ2-6
d_gene: TRBD1
abundance: -
v_gene: TRBV28
CDR3aa: CASSLPGGSGANVLTF
CDR3nt: TGTGCCAGCAGTTTACCAGGGGGCTCTGGGGCCAACGTCCTGACTTTC

j_gene: TRBJ2-2
d_gene: -
abundance: few
v_gene: TRBV4-2
CDR3aa: CASSQGTDDTGELFF
CDR3nt: TGTGCCAGCAGCCAAGGGACAGATGATACCGGGGAGCTGTTTTTT

j_gene: TRBJ2-1
d_gene: -
abundance: -
v_gene: TRBV6-1
CDR3aa: CASLWTTNEQFF
CDR3nt: TGTGCCAGCTTGTGGACTACCAATGAGCAGTTCTTC

j_gene: TRBJ2-1
d_gene: TRBD2
abundance: -
v_gene: TRBV7-6
CDR3aa: CASSLSPGGRVSSYNEQFF
CDR3nt: TGTGCCAGCAGCTTATCTCCGGGCGGGAGGGTTAGCTCCTACAATGAGCAGTTCTTC

j_gene: TRBJ1-2
d_gene: -
abundance: few
v_gene: TRBV9
CDR3aa: CASSAGGTGYYGYTF
CDR3nt: TGTGCCAGCAGCGCGGGGGGAACAGGATACTATGGCTACACCTTC

j_gene: TRBJ2-7
d_gene: -
abundance: -
v_gene: TRBV6-5
CDR3aa: CASSYAFTYEQYF
CDR3nt: TGTGCCAGCAGTTACGCCTTTACCTACGAGCAGTACTTC

j_gene: TRBJ2-1
d_gene: -
abundance: many
v_gene: TRBV5-1
CDR3aa: CASSPQTVYNEQFF
CDR3nt: TGCGCCAGCAGCCCGCAAACAGTATACAATGAGCAGTTCTTC

j_gene: TRBJ2-5
d_gene: -
abundance: -
v_gene: TRBV20-1
CDR3aa: CSARGSRDGGQETQYF
CDR3nt: TGCAGTGCTAGAGGATCCCGGGACGGAGGTCAAGAGACCCAGTACTTC

j_gene: TRBJ2-2
d_gene: -
abundance: -
v_gene: TRBV6-1
CDR3aa: CASSPGTVLGELFF
CDR3nt: TGTGCCAGCAGTCCCGGGACGGTTCTCGGGGAGCTGTTTTTT

j_gene: TRBJ1-1
d_gene: -
abundance: many
v_gene: TRBV18
CDR3aa: CASSPPLLRNTEAFF
CDR3nt: TGTGCCAGCTCACCACCCCTCCTTAGGAACACTGAAGCTTTCTTT

j_gene: TRBJ2-5
d_gene: -
abundance: many
v_gene: TRBV5-5
CDR3aa: CASSPTAGAGRETQYF
CDR3nt: TGTGCCAGCAGCCCCACCGCCGGGGCTGGGCGAGAGACCCAGTACTTC

j_gene: TRBJ2-7
d_gene: -
abundance: many
v_gene: TRBV28
CDR3aa: CASSRGLNRKYF
CDR3nt: TGTGCCAGCAGCAGGGGCCTCAACCGCAAGTACTTC

j_gene: TRBJ2-5
d_gene: -
abundance: many
v_gene: TRBV6-2/TRBV6-3
CDR3aa: CASSWVRDQETQYF
CDR3nt: TGTGCCAGCAGTTGGGTCAGGGACCAAGAGACCCAGTACTTC

j_gene: TRBJ1-2
d_gene: -
abundance: many
v_gene: TRBV6-5
CDR3aa: CASSYAGPAYGYTF
CDR3nt: TGTGCCAGCAGTTACGCAGGGCCGGCCTATGGCTACACCTTC

j_gene: TRBJ1-1
d_gene: -
abundance: -
v_gene: TRBV6-1
CDR3aa: CASKGRSNTEAFF
CDR3nt: TGTGCCAGCAAGGGACGGTCGAACACTGAAGCTTTCTTT

j_gene: TRBJ2-7
d_gene: TRBD1
abundance: few
v_gene: TRBV28
CDR3aa: CASRRSGQGWNYEQYF
CDR3nt: TGTGCCAGCAGGCGCTCGGGACAGGGGTGGAACTACGAGCAGTACTTC

j_gene: TRBJ2-1
d_gene: -
abundance: many
v_gene: TRBV20-1
CDR3aa: CSAPGLGINEQFF
CDR3nt: TGCAGTGCGCCGGGACTGGGAATCAATGAGCAGTTCTTC

j_gene: TRBJ2-3
d_gene: -
abundance: -
v_gene: TRBV4-1
CDR3aa: CASSQGWQGTDTQYF
CDR3nt: TGCGCCAGCAGCCAAGGGTGGCAGGGGACAGATACGCAGTATTTT

j_gene: TRBJ2-4
d_gene: -
abundance: many
v_gene: TRBV20-1
CDR3aa: CSARDQGPGTKNIQYF
CDR3nt: TGCAGTGCTAGAGATCAGGGGCCGGGGACCAAAAACATTCAGTACTTC

j_gene: TRBJ2-5
d_gene: -
abundance: many
v_gene: TRBV24-1
CDR3aa: CATSDLLGETQYF
CDR3nt: TGTGCCACCAGTGATTTGCTGGGGGAGACCCAGTACTTC

j_gene: TRBJ2-7
d_gene: TRBD1
abundance: many
v_gene: TRBV6-1
CDR3aa: CASSPLVRDRGRTYEQYF
CDR3nt: TGTGCCAGCAGCCCCCTCGTCCGGGACAGGGGGAGAACCTACGAGCAGTACTTC

j_gene: TRBJ2-7
d_gene: -
abundance: many
v_gene: TRBV7-2
CDR3aa: CASSLALFPSYEQYF
CDR3nt: TGTGCCAGCAGCTTAGCGCTATTTCCTAGCTACGAGCAGTACTTC

j_gene: TRBJ2-2
d_gene: -
abundance: many
v_gene: TRBV4-3
CDR3aa: CASSQSQWNTGELFF
CDR3nt: TGCGCCAGCAGCCAATCTCAGTGGAACACCGGGGAGCTGTTTTTT

j_gene: TRBJ2-1
d_gene: -
abundance: many
v_gene: TRBV28
CDR3aa: CASSSESGLAYNEQFF
CDR3nt: TGTGCCAGCAGTTCAGAATCAGGGTTGGCCTACAATGAGCAGTTCTTC

j_gene: TRBJ1-2
d_gene: -
abundance: many
v_gene: TRBV12-3/TRBV12-4
CDR3aa: CASSEDFRDGYTF
CDR3nt: TGTGCCAGCAGTGAAGATTTTCGGGATGGCTACACCTTC

j_gene: TRBJ2-3
d_gene: -
abundance: many
v_gene: TRBV4-3
CDR3aa: CASSPRRGADTQYF
CDR3nt: TGCGCCAGCAGCCCCCGTCGGGGAGCAGATACGCAGTATTTT

j_gene: TRBJ1-2
d_gene: -
abundance: few
v_gene: TRBV6-1
CDR3aa: CASSKQRLRGNYGYTF
CDR3nt: TGTGCCAGCAGCAAACAGCGATTGAGGGGTAACTATGGCTACACCTTC

j_gene: TRBJ2-7
d_gene: -
abundance: -
v_gene: TRBV6-5
CDR3aa: CASSYSSPNSYEQYF
CDR3nt: TGTGCCAGCAGTTACTCGAGCCCTAACTCCTACGAGCAGTACTTC

j_gene: TRBJ2-4
d_gene: -
abundance: many
v_gene: TRBV28
CDR3aa: CASSLSLPGVVQYF
CDR3nt: TGTGCCAGCAGTTTGAGCCTCCCAGGCGTCGTTCAGTACTTC

j_gene: TRBJ2-7
d_gene: -
abundance: -
v_gene: TRBV4-3
CDR3aa: CASSQTNAGSYEQYF
CDR3nt: TGCGCCAGCAGCCAAACGAACGCAGGGTCCTACGAGCAGTACTTC

j_gene: TRBJ2-5
d_gene: -
abundance: many
v_gene: TRBV29-1
CDR3aa: CSVDTQSETQYF
CDR3nt: TGCAGCGTTGACACCCAATCTGAGACCCAGTACTTC

j_gene: TRBJ2-1
d_gene: TRBD2
abundance: many
v_gene: TRBV29-1
CDR3aa: CSVEEGAGGLMEQFF
CDR3nt: TGCAGCGTTGAAGAAGGAGCGGGAGGGCTGATGGAGCAGTTCTTC

j_gene: TRBJ2-7
d_gene: -
abundance: many
v_gene: TRBV4-3
CDR3aa: CASSQWETYEQYF
CDR3nt: TGCGCCAGCAGCCAATGGGAGACCTACGAGCAGTACTTC

j_gene: TRBJ1-1
d_gene: -
abundance: -
v_gene: TRBV20-1
CDR3aa: CSARGPGNTEAFF
CDR3nt: TGCAGTGCTAGAGGTCCCGGGAACACTGAAGCTTTCTTT

j_gene: TRBJ2-1
d_gene: -
abundance: many
v_gene: TRBV20-1
CDR3aa: CSGRQSYSYNEQFF
CDR3nt: TGCAGTGGGCGTCAGAGTTACTCCTACAATGAGCAGTTCTTC

j_gene: TRBJ1-5
d_gene: TRBD1
abundance: -
v_gene: TRBV19
CDR3aa: CASSKDRGLGQPQHF
CDR3nt: TGTGCCAGTAGTAAGGACAGGGGACTGGGTCAGCCCCAGCATTTT

j_gene: TRBJ2-5
d_gene: TRBD2
abundance: many
v_gene: TRBV29-1
CDR3aa: CSVEGRTSGREYQETQYF
CDR3nt: TGCAGCGTTGAAGGAAGGACTAGCGGGAGGGAGTACCAAGAGACCCAGTACTTC

j_gene: TRBJ2-1
d_gene: TRBD2
abundance: many
v_gene: TRBV20-1
CDR3aa: CSARVAGGRLLNEQFF
CDR3nt: TGCAGTGCTAGAGTAGCGGGAGGACGTTTATTAAATGAGCAGTTCTTC

j_gene: TRBJ2-7
d_gene: -
abundance: few
v_gene: TRBV15
CDR3aa: CATSPGYTYEQYF
CDR3nt: TGTGCCACCAGTCCAGGATATACCTACGAGCAGTACTTC

j_gene: TRBJ2-2
d_gene: -
abundance: -
v_gene: TRBV28
CDR3aa: CASSSSSGELFF
CDR3nt: TGTGCCAGCAGTTCCTCTTCCGGGGAGCTGTTTTTT

j_gene: TRBJ2-3
d_gene: -
abundance: many
v_gene: TRBV9
CDR3aa: CASSVEGFPTDTQYF
CDR3nt: TGTGCCAGCAGCGTGGAGGGATTTCCCACAGATACGCAGTATTTT

j_gene: TRBJ2-1
d_gene: TRBD2
abundance: many
v_gene: TRBV6-5
CDR3aa: CASSTSGYNEQFF
CDR3nt: TGTGCCAGCAGTACTAGCGGATACAATGAGCAGTTCTTC

j_gene: TRBJ2-2
d_gene: -
abundance: many
v_gene: TRBV4-3
CDR3aa: CASSRLSNTGELFF
CDR3nt: TGCGCCAGCAGCCGACTTTCTAACACCGGGGAGCTGTTTTTT